This paragraph reports one T cell receptor beta chain. What it binds is unknown. This specimen comes from a study of Ad26.COV2.S vaccination and SARS-CoV-2 variants. Study details: Intramuscular Ad26.COV2.S at 5x10^10 or 1x10^11 viral particles.

General study points: With respect to non-spike TCR breadth, vaccine and placebo recipients were similar.

Specified treatment: around 19 received Ad26.COV2.S at low or high dose, single or two shots; five or six received placebo; per-sample allocation not given. The samples were gathered on day 63 after the first injection of vaccine or placebo. At a Boston site, the person donating was an adult of 18-55 years. V gave up 3 bases and J gave up 4 bases, with 7 bases separating them. The CDR3 length is 13 residues. Looked up from germline, CDR1 is SGHAT and CDR2 is FQNNGV. Generated by immunoSEQ multiplex PCR, the TCRdb table keeps only in-frame clones and is missing some. The table has around 370,000 clones, about 85% seen once.

The rearrangement joins TRBV11-2 to TRBJ1-5; D remains ambiguous. This clonotype was obtained from a person aged 18-65 years who received the Ad26.COV2.S COVID-19 vaccine or a placebo. The sequencing here drew on peripheral blood, taken in a trial of Ad26.COV2.S vaccine versus placebo. The CDR3 reads CASSLQENQPQHF. In DNA, the CDR3 is TGTGCCAGCAGCTTGCAGGAGAATCAGCCCCAGCATTTT. The full variable domain, in which reference TRBV11-2 and TRBJ1-5 provide the parts outside the CDR3, is EAGVAQSPRYKIIEKRQSVAFWCNPISGHATLYWYQQILGQGPKLLIQFQNNGVVDDSQLPKDRFSAERLKGVDSTLKIQPAKLEDSAVYLCASSLQENQPQHFGDGTRLSIL.